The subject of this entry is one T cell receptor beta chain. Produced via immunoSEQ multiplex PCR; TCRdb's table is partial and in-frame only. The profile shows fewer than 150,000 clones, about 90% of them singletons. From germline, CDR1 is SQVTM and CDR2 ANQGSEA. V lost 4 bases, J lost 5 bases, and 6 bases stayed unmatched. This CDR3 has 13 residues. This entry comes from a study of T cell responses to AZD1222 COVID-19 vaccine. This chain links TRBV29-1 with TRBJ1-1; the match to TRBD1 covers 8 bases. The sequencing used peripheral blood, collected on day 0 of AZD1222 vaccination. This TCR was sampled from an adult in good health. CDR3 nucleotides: TGCAGCGTTGGGGGACAGGTATGGACTGAAGCTTTCTTT. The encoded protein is CSVGGQVWTEAFF.